This entry lists 21 T cell receptor beta chains sequenced from one sample in a study of shared clonotypes between healthy human individuals. Profiling relied on immunoSEQ multiplex PCR, and the TCRdb table lists in-frame clones only, not all of them. The sample has over a million clones, roughly 80% seen once. Sequencing input: memory CD4+ T cells sorted from blood. As for subset: CD45RA-negative fraction. The receptors originated from a man aged 18 to 30 in good health.

With respect to this clone: Possible read error: a much larger clone is one base away. The V and J genes are TRBV9 and TRBJ2-3; D remains ambiguous. This CDR3 comprises 13 residues. V was clipped by 3 bases and J by 2 bases, with 7 bases between them. The V gene's germline CDR1 is SGDLS and CDR2 YYNGEE. CDR3 loop: CASSEGNTDTQYF. The DNA for the CDR3 is TGTGCCAGCAGCGAAGGAAACACAGATACGCAGTATTTT.

V gene TRBV5-1 combines with J gene TRBJ2-1; TRBD2 aligns across 10 bases. V shed 3 bases and J 10 bases; nucleotides not matched to a gene: 13. Germline V gene data show CDR1 as SGHRS and CDR2 as YFSETQ. The CDR3 spans 16 residues. The CDR3 loop reads CASSWPPGTSVMEQFF. CDR3 sequence (DNA): TGCGCCAGCAGCTGGCCACCCGGGACTAGCGTTATGGAGCAGTTCTTC.

This clone turned up a few times. The J gene is TRBJ1-1, the V gene TRBV5-4; D is perhaps TRBD1 (5 bases). Trimming pared 2 bases from V and 1 base from J, leaving 15 bases between. Germline lookup yields CDR1 SGHNT and CDR2 YYREEE (reference sequence). The CDR3 loop spans 16 amino acids. Here the CDR3 DNA reads TGTGCCAGCAGCTTTAAAATAGGGGTCGGGAACACTGAAGCTTTCTTT. Residues: CASSFKIGVGNTEAFF.

The chain joins TRBV18 to TRBJ1-6; D is unclear. V lost 1 base and J lost 8, with 9 bases in between. The CDR3 runs 14 residues. Germline CDR1 and CDR2: KGHSH and LQKENI. CDR3 sequence reads: CASSPQGSYSPLHF. The CDR3 DNA is TGTGCCAGCTCACCACAGGGTTCCTATTCACCCCTCCACTTT.

This chain uses TRBV18 with TRBJ2-1; 13 nucleotides line up with TRBD2. Germline CDR1 and CDR2: KGHSH and LQKENI. The CDR3 spans 13 residues. J gave up 10 bases and V 5 bases, and 2 bases lay outside the gene matches. The CDR3 protein is CASSGTSGVEQFF. The CDR3 nucleotides read TGTGCCAGCTCAGGGACTAGCGGGGTGGAGCAGTTCTTC.

The rearrangement uses TRBV18 and TRBJ2-1; the match to TRBD2 covers 7 bases. CDR1 KGHSH and CDR2 LQKENI come from the germline V gene. Trimming removed 2 bases from V and 6 bases from J; junction bases left unmatched: 7. The CDR3 contains 15 residues. The CDR3 loop is CASSPTGTNINEQFF. The DNA for the CDR3 is TGTGCCAGCTCACCAACGGGGACTAATATCAATGAGCAGTTCTTC. The full variable domain, rest sourced from reference TRBV18 and TRBJ2-1, is NAGVMQNPRHLVRRRGQEARLRCSPMKGHSHVYWYRQLPEEGLKFMVYLQKENIIDESGMPKERFSAEFPKEGPSILRIQQVVRGDSAAYFCASSPTGTNINEQFFGPGTRLTVL.

As regards this clone: Other nucleotide sequences in the sample specify the same CDR3. V and J are TRBV18 and TRBJ2-5; D unclear. There are 14 residues in the CDR3. The germline V gene has CDR1 KGHSH and CDR2 LQKENI. Deletions cut 3 bases from V and 1 base from J, with 9 bases between. The CDR3 DNA sequence: TGTGCCAGCTCACCGCTCGCGACCCAAGAGACCCAGTACTTC. It specifies CASSPLATQETQYF. The full variable domain, completed using reference TRBV18 and TRBJ2-5, is NAGVMQNPRHLVRRRGQEARLRCSPMKGHSHVYWYRQLPEEGLKFMVYLQKENIIDESGMPKERFSAEFPKEGPSILRIQQVVRGDSAAYFCASSPLATQETQYFGPGTRLLVL.

As for this clone: A much more abundant neighbour one base away suggests this may be a read error. CDR3 in DNA: TGTGCCAGCAGCATAAAAGAGACCCAGTACTTC. This sequence encodes CASSIKETQYF. The rearrangement joins TRBV11-2 to TRBJ2-5; D is unresolved. V lost 5 bases, J lost 3 bases, and 4 bases lay in between. Germline lookup yields CDR1 SGHAT and CDR2 FQNNGV. The CDR3 is 11 amino acids.

This clone was recorded many times. This chain connects TRBV30 to TRBJ1-4; 8 positions agree with TRBD1. The CDR3 has 13 amino acids. Germline lookup yields CDR1 GTSNPN and CDR2 SVGIG (reference sequence). Trimming took 5 bases from V and 13 from J; bases not matched to a gene: 12. The CDR3 sequence: CAWSGQGLGGLFF. The CDR3 bases are TGTGCCTGGTCCGGACAGGGATTGGGCGGACTGTTTTTT.

Here the CDR3 DNA reads TGTGCCAGCAGGGAAATTGGGATGAATAATTCACCCCTCCACTTT. Protein sequence: CASREIGMNNSPLHF. The chain joins TRBV25-1 to TRBJ1-6; D gene ambiguous. Germline V gene lookup returns CDR1 MGHDK and CDR2 SYGVNS. Trimming stripped 6 bases from V and 5 bases from J, with 14 bases between. The CDR3 extends over 15 amino acids.

The chain employs TRBV28 and TRBJ1-5; 9 bases are shared with TRBD1. Unmatched junction bases numbered 10, after V lost 6 bases and J lost 4 bases. CDR1 is MDHEN, CDR2 SYDVKM, per germline. This CDR3 contains 16 residues. The CDR3 spells CASRSDRGPTNQPQHF. CDR3 bases: TGTGCCAGCAGGTCGGACAGGGGTCCCACGAATCAGCCCCAGCATTTT.

This clone appeared once. The chain carries TRBV15 and TRBJ1-6, with D tentatively TRBD1 (6 bases). The V and J ends lost 5 bases and 7 bases respectively, with 15 bases between them. The CDR3 spans 15 residues. CDR1 is LNHNV, CDR2 YYDKDF, per germline (reference sequence). CDR3 in DNA: TGTGCCACCAGCGGGAGGGGGTTCGACAATTCACCCCTCCACTTT. This translates into CATSGRGFDNSPLHF.

This clone appeared once. V is TRBV9 and J is TRBJ2-7; D may correspond to TRBD1 or TRBD2 (5 bases each). This CDR3 is built from 13 residues. Trimming took 7 bases from V and 7 from J, leaving 18 bases between them. CDR1 and CDR2 (germline): SGDLS, YYNGEE. The CDR3 protein is CASSSAPREEQYF. The CDR3 DNA reads as TGTGCCAGCTCCTCCGCCCCCAGGGAGGAGCAGTACTTC.

The rearrangement uses TRBV6-1 and TRBJ1-2, with 8 bases that match TRBD1. The CDR3 length is 12 residues. J gave up 7 bases and V 7 bases, and 5 bases lay outside the gene matches. Germline CDR1 and CDR2: MNHNS and SASEGT. As DNA, the CDR3 is TGTGCCAGCACCCGACAGGGGAGTGGCTACACCTTC. This gives the protein CASTRQGSGYTF.

V is TRBV5-5 and J is TRBJ1-2, with TRBD1 identical over 7 bases. The CDR3 runs to 13 residues. In germline, CDR1 is SGHKS, CDR2 YYEKEE (reference sequence). Trimming removed 1 base from V and 8 bases from J; junction bases left unmatched: 5. The CDR3 DNA reads as TGTGCCAGCAGCTTGAGACAGGGCTTCGGCTACACCTTC. Translation: CASSLRQGFGYTF.

As regards this clone: Different DNA sequences within this sample yield the same CDR3. The V and J genes are TRBV7-9 and TRBJ1-1, with D perhaps matching TRBD1 (6 bases). Trimming took off 1 base at V and 6 bases at J, with 12 bases between the two ends. The CDR3 is 14 residues long. Germline V gene sequence: CDR1 SEHNR, CDR2 FQNEAQ (reference sequence). The CDR3 nucleotides read TGTGCCAGCAGCTTAGGTCAGGGGAGGGCTGAAGCTTTCTTT. Protein: CASSLGQGRAEAFF.

Details on this clone: Other DNA sequences in this sample translate to the same CDR3. The chain couples TRBV2 to TRBJ2-3, with D tentatively TRBD1 or TRBD2 (5 bases each). The CDR3 loop spans 15 amino acids. Trimming stripped 6 bases from V and 0 bases from J, with 13 bases between. In germline, CDR1 is SNHLY, CDR2 FYNNEI. CDR3 sequence (DNA): TGTGCCAGCAGCCCCGGGACGGGAAGCACAGATACGCAGTATTTT. This codes for CASSPGTGSTDTQYF. Full variable domain (outside the CDR3, taken from reference TRBV2 and TRBJ2-3): EPEVTQTPSHQVTQMGQEVILRCVPISNHLYFYWYRQILGQKVEFLVSFYNNEISEKSEIFDDQFSVERPDGSNFTLKIRSTKLEDSAMYFCASSPGTGSTDTQYFGPGTRLTVL.

The chain employs TRBV12-5 and TRBJ1-5; no reliable D call. Trimming cost V 3 bases and J 5 bases, with 8 bases left between them. Germline CDR1 is LGHNT and CDR2 is FRNRAP. The CDR3 has 13 residues. In nucleotides, the CDR3 is TGTGCTAGTGGTTTTGACGGGTATCAGCCCCAGCATTTT. Translating it yields CASGFDGYQPQHF.

V is TRBV2 and J is TRBJ2-7; 10 bases are a match to TRBD1. The germline V gene encodes CDR1 SNHLY and CDR2 FYNNEI. The junction had 6 bases not matched to a gene; V was cut back by 6 bases and J by 4 bases. This CDR3 comprises 14 residues. CDR3 protein: CASRRTGGGYEQYF. The CDR3, as DNA: TGTGCCAGCAGGCGGACAGGGGGTGGATACGAGCAGTACTTC. Supplemented by reference TRBV2 and TRBJ2-7, the full variable domain reads EPEVTQTPSHQVTQMGQEVILRCVPISNHLYFYWYRQILGQKVEFLVSFYNNEISEKSEIFDDQFSVERPDGSNFTLKIRSTKLEDSAMYFCASRRTGGGYEQYFGPGTRLTVT.

V gene TRBV5-1 combines with J gene TRBJ2-7; D tentatively reads TRBD1 or TRBD2 (5 bases each). CDR3 length: 16 amino acids. The V and J ends lost 0 bases and 7 bases respectively, with 20 bases between them. Germline V lookup: CDR1 SGHRS, CDR2 YFSETQ. CDR3: CASSLAGDPWGEEQYF. The CDR3 nucleotides read TGCGCCAGCAGCTTGGCCGGGGACCCCTGGGGTGAGGAGCAGTACTTC.

The CDR3 region has the DNA TGCAGCGTGCGAAAGGGGGGGGACTATGGCTACACCTTC. This gives the protein CSVRKGGDYGYTF. The V and J genes are TRBV29-1 and TRBJ1-2; tentatively, D is TRBD1 (6 bases). Per the germline V gene, CDR1 is SQVTM and CDR2 is ANQGSEA. With 6 bases removed from V and 3 bases from J, the gap between germline ends came to 14 bases. The CDR3 contains 13 residues.